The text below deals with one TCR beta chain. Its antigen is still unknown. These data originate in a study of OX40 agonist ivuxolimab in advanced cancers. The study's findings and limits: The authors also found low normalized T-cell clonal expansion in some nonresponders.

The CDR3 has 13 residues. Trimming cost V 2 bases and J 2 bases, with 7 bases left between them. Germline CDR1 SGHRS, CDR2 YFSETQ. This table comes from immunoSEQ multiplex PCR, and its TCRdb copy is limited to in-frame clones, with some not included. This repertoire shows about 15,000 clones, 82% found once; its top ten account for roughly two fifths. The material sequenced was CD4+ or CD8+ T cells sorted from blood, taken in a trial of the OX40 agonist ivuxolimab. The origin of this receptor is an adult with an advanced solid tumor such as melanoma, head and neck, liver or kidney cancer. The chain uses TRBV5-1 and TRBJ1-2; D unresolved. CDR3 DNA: TGCGCCAGCAGCTTTGAGCTCAACTATGGCTACACCTTC. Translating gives CASSFELNYGYTF.